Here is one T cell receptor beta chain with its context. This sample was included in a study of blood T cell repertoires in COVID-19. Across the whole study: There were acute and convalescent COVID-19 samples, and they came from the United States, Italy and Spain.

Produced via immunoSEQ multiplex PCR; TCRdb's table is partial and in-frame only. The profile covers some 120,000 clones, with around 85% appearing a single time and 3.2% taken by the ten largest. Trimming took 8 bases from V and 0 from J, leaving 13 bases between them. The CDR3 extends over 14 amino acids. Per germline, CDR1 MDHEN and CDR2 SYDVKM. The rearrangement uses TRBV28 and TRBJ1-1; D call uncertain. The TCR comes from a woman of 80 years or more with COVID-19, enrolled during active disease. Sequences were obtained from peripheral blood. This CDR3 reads CASGLTRLNTEAFF. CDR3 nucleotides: TGTGCCAGCGGTCTGACACGGCTGAACACTGAAGCTTTCTTT. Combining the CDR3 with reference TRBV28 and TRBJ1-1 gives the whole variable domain DVKVTQSSRYLVKRTGEKVFLECVQDMDHENMFWYRQDPGLGLRLIYFSYDVKMKEKGDIPEGYSVSREKKERFSLILESASTNQTSMYLCASGLTRLNTEAFFGQGTRLTVV.